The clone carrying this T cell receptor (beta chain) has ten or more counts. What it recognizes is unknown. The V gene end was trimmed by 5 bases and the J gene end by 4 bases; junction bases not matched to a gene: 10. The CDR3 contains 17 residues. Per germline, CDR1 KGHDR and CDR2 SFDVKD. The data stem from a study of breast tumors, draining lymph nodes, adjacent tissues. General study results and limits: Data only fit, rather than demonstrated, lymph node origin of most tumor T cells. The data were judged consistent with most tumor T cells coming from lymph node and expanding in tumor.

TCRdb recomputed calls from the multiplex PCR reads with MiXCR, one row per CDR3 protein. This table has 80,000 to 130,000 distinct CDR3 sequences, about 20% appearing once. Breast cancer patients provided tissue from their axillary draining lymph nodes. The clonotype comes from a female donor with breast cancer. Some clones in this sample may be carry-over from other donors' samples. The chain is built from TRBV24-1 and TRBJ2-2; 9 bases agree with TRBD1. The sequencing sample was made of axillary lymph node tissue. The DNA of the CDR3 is TGTGCCACCAGTGGCCTTACAGGGGGCTCCGGCACCGGGGAGCTGTTTTTT. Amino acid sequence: CATSGLTGGSGTGELFF.